The rows below give T cell receptor beta chains drawn from one sample of a study of cytomegalovirus exposure and HLA in healthy donors. The repertoire was sequenced with immunoSEQ multiplex PCR; TCRdb's copy has only in-frame clones and lacks some. The profile shows over 150,000 clones, 80% to 85% of them singletons. The source material was PBMCs. Receptors originate from a girl aged 2 to 9 in good health and CMV-seropositive. The CDR3 runs from the conserved cysteine through the conserved F or W. The D gene is left open where the match is weak. The size of a clone is reported for some rows only, either as once, few or many, or as a class for expanded clones.

size: .
J: TRBJ2-1
V: TRBV7-9
D: .
DNA: TGTGCCAGCAGCTTAGAAGTCGACTCTTCCTACAATGAGCAGTTCTTC
CDR3: CASSLEVDSSYNEQFF

size: .
J: TRBJ2-4
V: TRBV6-4
D: .
DNA: TGTGCCAGCAGTGCCATCGGGGTGGCCTGGGCAAACATTCAGTACTTC
CDR3: CASSAIGVAWANIQYF

size: .
J: TRBJ2-2
V: TRBV27
D: TRBD2
DNA: TGTGCCAGCAGTTTATCGGCGGGAGGGCCGATCACCGGGGAGCTGTTTTTT
CDR3: CASSLSAGGPITGELFF

size: .
J: TRBJ2-5
V: TRBV28
D: .
DNA: TGTGCCAGCAGAAGCCCTCAAGAGACCCAGTACTTC
CDR3: CASRSPQETQYF

size: .
J: TRBJ2-2
V: TRBV2
D: .
DNA: TGTGCCAGCAGTGATAATTCCAGGAACACCGGGGAGCTGTTTTTT
CDR3: CASSDNSRNTGELFF

size: once
J: TRBJ2-1
V: TRBV9
D: .
DNA: TGTGCCAGCAGCGTAGCGGGACATGGGGATGAGCAGTTCTTC
CDR3: CASSVAGHGDEQFF

size: few
J: TRBJ2-6
V: TRBV6-4
D: .
DNA: TGTGCCAGCAGTGACTCACACTCTGGGGCCAACGTCCTGACTTTC
CDR3: CASSDSHSGANVLTF

size: .
J: TRBJ2-1
V: TRBV6-6
D: .
DNA: TGTGCCAGCAGCCCACGTGGTTCGAGCTCCTACAATGAGCAGTTCTTC
CDR3: CASSPRGSSSYNEQFF

size: .
J: TRBJ2-1
V: TRBV30
D: .
DNA: TGTGCCTGGAGTGTACTCCCAACAGCCTACAATGAGCAGTTCTTC
CDR3: CAWSVLPTAYNEQFF

size: few
J: TRBJ2-1
V: TRBV4-2
D: TRBD2
DNA: TGTGCCAGCAGCCCTATAACTACTAGCGGGAGTGTCAATGAGCAGTTCTTC
CDR3: CASSPITTSGSVNEQFF

size: .
J: TRBJ1-2
V: TRBV7-9
D: TRBD1
DNA: TGTGCCAGCAGATCCGGGACAGGGACCCTCTATGGCTACACCTTC
CDR3: CASRSGTGTLYGYTF

size: few
J: TRBJ1-4
V: TRBV30
D: .
DNA: TGTGCCTGGAGTGTACGAGGGATTAGGCCCTCCCGGGGAGAGAAACTGTTTTTT
CDR3: CAWSVRGIRPSRGEKLFF

size: .
J: TRBJ1-2
V: TRBV13
D: TRBD1
DNA: TGTGCCAGCAGCTCAACAGGGGCGCGGATCTATGGCTACACCTTC
CDR3: CASSSTGARIYGYTF

size: .
J: TRBJ1-2
V: TRBV5-6
D: .
DNA: TGTGCCAGCAGCCATGTACAGGTTAACTATGGCTACACCTTC
CDR3: CASSHVQVNYGYTF

size: .
J: TRBJ2-4
V: TRBV18
D: .
DNA: TGTGCCAGCTCACCACCGTCCTCGGGAAACCTAGCCAAAAACATTCAGTACTTC
CDR3: CASSPPSSGNLAKNIQYF

size: .
J: TRBJ2-7
V: TRBV13
D: TRBD1
DNA: TGTGCCAGCAGCCCCCGAGGGACAGGGGCCTACGAGCAGTACTTC
CDR3: CASSPRGTGAYEQYF

size: few
J: TRBJ2-5
V: TRBV9
D: .
DNA: TGTGCCAGCAGCGTCTTTAGCGAAGGGGAGACCCAGTACTTC
CDR3: CASSVFSEGETQYF

size: .
J: TRBJ2-2
V: TRBV5-4
D: .
DNA: TGTGCCAGCAGCTCGGGTGGTCGGAACACCGGGGAGCTGTTTTTT
CDR3: CASSSGGRNTGELFF

size: .
J: TRBJ2-2
V: TRBV2
D: .
DNA: TGTGCCAGCAGGGGCGGGGGCAACACCGGGGAGCTGTTTTTT
CDR3: CASRGGGNTGELFF

size: .
J: TRBJ2-1
V: TRBV12-5
D: .
DNA: TGTGCTAGTGGTTTGAGGAGACCGGGAGAACGGAATGAGCAGTTCTTC
CDR3: CASGLRRPGERNEQFF

size: once
J: TRBJ2-7
V: TRBV27
D: .
DNA: TGTGCCAGCAGTTTATCGCCGGGGGAGCAGTACTTC
CDR3: CASSLSPGEQYF